Below, 9 T cell receptor beta chains from the same sample are listed, as sequenced in a study of a mutant IDH1 vaccine in newly diagnosed glioma. Time point defined: week 35, safety follow-up. Each dose delivered 300 ug of mutant IDH1 20-mer peptide subcutaneously with imiquimod. Using immunoSEQ multiplex PCR, the repertoire was profiled, and TCRdb retains in-frame clones only, with some absent. The sample lists roughly 52,000 clones, about 85% occurring once. For these TCRs, the target antigens are not known. The specimen was PBMCs, collected from a glioma patient whose treatment included an IDH1 peptide vaccine. All receptors come from a young woman with glioma.

This chain connects TRBV7-9 to TRBJ2-5; D is perhaps TRBD1 (6 bases). The CDR3 is made up of 15 amino acids. V was pared by 2 bases and J by 1 base, with 11 bases between. Germline V gene lookup returns CDR1 SEHNR and CDR2 FQNEAQ (reference sequence). CDR3 in amino acids: CASSLSRGTQETQYF. Here the CDR3 DNA reads TGTGCCAGCAGCTTAAGCAGGGGAACCCAAGAGACCCAGTACTTC.

The V and J genes are TRBV6-6 and TRBJ2-1; D gene ambiguous. Trimming took off 8 bases at V and 9 bases at J, with 8 bases between the two ends. Looked up from germline, CDR1 is MNHNY and CDR2 is SVGAGI (reference sequence). The CDR3 spans 10 residues. The CDR3 sequence: CASGKPEQFF. Written as DNA, the CDR3 is TGTGCCAGCGGGAAGCCTGAGCAGTTCTTC.

This clone turned up a few times. This chain uses TRBV28 with TRBJ2-1, with 8 positions matching TRBD2. This CDR3 is 14 amino acids long. V trimming: 3 bases; J trimming: 2 bases; junction bases outside the gene matches: 0. The germline V gene has CDR1 MDHEN and CDR2 SYDVKM. The CDR3: CASSLGLAYNEQFF. The CDR3 DNA reads as TGTGCCAGCAGTTTGGGACTAGCCTACAATGAGCAGTTCTTC.

The V and J genes are TRBV4-1 and TRBJ1-1; D unresolved. Trimming left V 2 bases short and J 7 bases short, with 26 bases between. CDR1 is MGHRA, CDR2 YSYEKL, per germline. The CDR3 contains 18 residues. CDR3 sequence (DNA): TGCGCCAGCAGCCAACTATCGGGTGCAACCCCATTTTATAGTGAAGCTTTCTTT. Encoded protein: CASSQLSGATPFYSEAFF.

This chain uses TRBV27 with TRBJ1-4, with TRBD1 matching over 7 bases. The CDR3 contains 16 residues. Trimming cost V 6 bases and J 2 bases; bases outside gene matches: 9. Germline loops: CDR1 MNHEY, CDR2 SMNVEV (reference sequence). The CDR3 spells CASSLLGQLTNEKLFF. The DNA for the CDR3 is TGTGCCAGCAGCCTTCTGGGACAGCTCACTAATGAAAAACTGTTTTTT.

There are a few counts of this clone. The gene calls are TRBV30 and TRBJ1-3; the D gene is possibly TRBD1 (5 bases). The ends were cut back, 8 bases at V and 0 bases at J, with 14 bases in the middle. CDR3 size: 14 residues. CDR1 GTSNPN and CDR2 SVGIG come from the germline V gene (reference sequence). CDR3 residues: CARDPGISGNTIYF. Written as DNA, the CDR3 is TGTGCCAGGGACCCCGGGATCTCTGGAAACACCATATATTTT.

This chain connects TRBV5-1 to TRBJ2-1, with TRBD2 identical over 7 bases. V lost 4 bases, J lost 6 bases, and 10 bases stayed unmatched. CDR1 and CDR2 from the germline V gene are SGHRS and YFSETQ. This CDR3 spans 15 amino acids. The CDR3: CASSRTRAQGNEQFF. CDR3 DNA sequence: TGCGCCAGCAGCCGGACTAGGGCCCAGGGCAATGAGCAGTTCTTC.

This clone was counted a single time. The chain carries TRBV27 and TRBJ2-2; 11 nucleotides match TRBD2. Germline CDR1 reads MNHEY; CDR2 reads SMNVEV (reference sequence). This CDR3 has 15 amino acids. The J segment lost 6 bases and the V segment lost 4 bases, leaving 4 bases of the junction unmatched. CDR3 nucleotide sequence: TGTGCCAGCAGTTGGAGACTAGCGGGGTCCGGGGAGCTGTTTTTT. This gives the protein CASSWRLAGSGELFF.

The rearrangement joins TRBV25-1 to TRBJ1-1; D is perhaps TRBD1 (5 bases). Trimming left V 1 base short and J 2 bases short, with 8 bases between. The CDR3 has 14 amino acids. Germline values: CDR1 MGHDK, CDR2 SYGVNS. The CDR3 reads CASSEWGSNTEAFF. CDR3 in DNA: TGTGCCAGCAGTGAATGGGGCTCCAACACTGAAGCTTTCTTT.